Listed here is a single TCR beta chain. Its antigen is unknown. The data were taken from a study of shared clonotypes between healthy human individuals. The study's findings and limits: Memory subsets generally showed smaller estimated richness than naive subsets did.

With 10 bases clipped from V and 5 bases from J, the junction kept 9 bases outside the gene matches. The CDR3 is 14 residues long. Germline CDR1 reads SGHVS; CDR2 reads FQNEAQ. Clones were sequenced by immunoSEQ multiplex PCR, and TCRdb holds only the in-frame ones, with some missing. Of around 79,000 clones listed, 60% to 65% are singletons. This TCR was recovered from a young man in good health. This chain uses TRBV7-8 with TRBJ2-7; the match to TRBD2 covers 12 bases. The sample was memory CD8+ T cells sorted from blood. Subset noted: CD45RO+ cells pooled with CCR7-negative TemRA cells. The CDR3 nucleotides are TGTGCCACCTCCCCGACTAGCGGGAGCCACGAGCAGTACTTC. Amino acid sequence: CATSPTSGSHEQYF.